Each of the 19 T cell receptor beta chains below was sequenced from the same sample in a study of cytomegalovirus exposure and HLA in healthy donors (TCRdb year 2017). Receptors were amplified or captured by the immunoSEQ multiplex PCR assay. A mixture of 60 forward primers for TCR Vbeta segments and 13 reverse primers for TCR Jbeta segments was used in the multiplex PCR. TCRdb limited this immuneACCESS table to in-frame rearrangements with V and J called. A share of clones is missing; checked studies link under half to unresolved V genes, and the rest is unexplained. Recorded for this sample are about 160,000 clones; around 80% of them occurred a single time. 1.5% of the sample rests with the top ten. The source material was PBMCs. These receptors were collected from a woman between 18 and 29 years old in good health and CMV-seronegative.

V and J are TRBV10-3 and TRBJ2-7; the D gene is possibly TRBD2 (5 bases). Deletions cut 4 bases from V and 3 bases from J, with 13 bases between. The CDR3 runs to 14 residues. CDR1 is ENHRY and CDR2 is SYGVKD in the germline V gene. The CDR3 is CAISGGIGGYEQYF. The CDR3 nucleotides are TGTGCCATCAGTGGAGGGATCGGAGGCTACGAGCAGTACTTC.

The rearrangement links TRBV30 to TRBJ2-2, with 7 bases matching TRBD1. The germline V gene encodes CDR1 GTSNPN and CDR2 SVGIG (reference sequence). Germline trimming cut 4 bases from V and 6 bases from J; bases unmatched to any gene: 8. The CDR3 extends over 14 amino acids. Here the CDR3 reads CAWKGDRVAGELFF. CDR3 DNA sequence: TGTGCCTGGAAGGGAGACAGGGTTGCCGGGGAGCTGTTTTTT.

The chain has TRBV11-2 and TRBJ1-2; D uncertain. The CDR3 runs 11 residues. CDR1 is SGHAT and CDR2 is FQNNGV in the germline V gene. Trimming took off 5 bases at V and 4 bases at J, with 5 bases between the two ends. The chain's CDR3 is CASSPFYGYTF. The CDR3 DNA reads TGTGCCAGCAGCCCATTCTATGGCTACACCTTC.

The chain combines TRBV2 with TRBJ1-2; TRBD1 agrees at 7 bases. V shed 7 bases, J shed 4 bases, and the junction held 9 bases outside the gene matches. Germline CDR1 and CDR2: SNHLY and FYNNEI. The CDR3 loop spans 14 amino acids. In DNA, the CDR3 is TGTGCCAGCAATACAGGGGAGCAGCGCTATGGCTACACCTTC. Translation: CASNTGEQRYGYTF.

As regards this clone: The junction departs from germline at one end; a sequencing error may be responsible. Here the CDR3 reads CASSEVLMAIGANGLTF. The CDR3 DNA is TGTGCCAGTAGTGAGGTTTTGATGGCTATTGGGGCCAACGGCCTGACTTTC. The J gene is TRBJ2-6, the V gene TRBV19; TRBD1 is a possible D gene (5 bases). This CDR3 contains 17 residues. CDR1 and CDR2 from the germline V gene are LNHDA and SQIVND (reference sequence).

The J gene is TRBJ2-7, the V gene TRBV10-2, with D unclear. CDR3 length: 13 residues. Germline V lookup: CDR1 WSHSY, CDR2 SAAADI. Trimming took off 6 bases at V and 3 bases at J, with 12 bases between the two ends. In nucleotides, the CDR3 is TGCGCCAGCAGCGGCGGAGCCGACTACGAGCAGTACTTC. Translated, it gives CASSGGADYEQYF.

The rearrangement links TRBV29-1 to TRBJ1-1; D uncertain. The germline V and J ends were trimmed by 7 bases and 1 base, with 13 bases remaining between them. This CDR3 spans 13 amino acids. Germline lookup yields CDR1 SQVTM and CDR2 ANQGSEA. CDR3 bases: TGCAGCGGGCGTGGCGGGGAGAACACTGAAGCTTTCTTT. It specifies CSGRGGENTEAFF.

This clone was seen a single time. This CDR3 is CASSLDEAEAFF. In DNA form, the CDR3 reads TGTGCCAGCAGCTTAGATGAGGCTGAAGCTTTCTTT. The genes are TRBV11-2 and TRBJ1-1; D is unresolved. Trimming took off 0 bases at V and 6 bases at J, with 5 bases between the two ends. The germline gives CDR1 SGHAT, CDR2 FQNNGV. The CDR3 consists of 12 residues.

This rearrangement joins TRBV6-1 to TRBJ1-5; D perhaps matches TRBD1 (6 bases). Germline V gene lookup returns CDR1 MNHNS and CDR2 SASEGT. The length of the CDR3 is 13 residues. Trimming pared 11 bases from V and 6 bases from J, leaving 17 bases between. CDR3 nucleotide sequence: TGTGCCTCGGCCCCAGGGGTTTTTCAGCCCCAGCATTTT. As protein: CASAPGVFQPQHF.

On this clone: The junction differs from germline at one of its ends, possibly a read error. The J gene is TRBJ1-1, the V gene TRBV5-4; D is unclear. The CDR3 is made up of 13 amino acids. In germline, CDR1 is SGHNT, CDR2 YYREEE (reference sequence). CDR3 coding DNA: TGTGCCAGCAGCCGCGTCTTGAACGCTGAAGCTTTCTTT. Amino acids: CASSRVLNAEAFF.

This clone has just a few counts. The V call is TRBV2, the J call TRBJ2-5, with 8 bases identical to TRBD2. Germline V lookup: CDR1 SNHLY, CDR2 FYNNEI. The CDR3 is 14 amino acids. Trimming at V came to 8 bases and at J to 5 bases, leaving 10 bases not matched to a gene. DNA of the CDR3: TGTGCCAGCGGACGGGGGGGCCGAGTGGAGACCCAGTACTTC. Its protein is CASGRGGRVETQYF.

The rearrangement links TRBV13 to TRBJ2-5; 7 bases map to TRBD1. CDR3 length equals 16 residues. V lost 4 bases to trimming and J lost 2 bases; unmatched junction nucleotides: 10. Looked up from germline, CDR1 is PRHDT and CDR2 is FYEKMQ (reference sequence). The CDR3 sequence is CASSSTGQARQETQYF. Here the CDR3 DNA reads TGTGCCAGCAGCTCGACCGGACAGGCAAGGCAAGAGACCCAGTACTTC.

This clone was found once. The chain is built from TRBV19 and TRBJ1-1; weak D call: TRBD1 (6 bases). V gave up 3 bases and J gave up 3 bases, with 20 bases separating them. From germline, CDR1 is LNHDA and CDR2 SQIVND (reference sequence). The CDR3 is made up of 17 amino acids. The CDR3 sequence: CASSMGRGRGVDTEAFF. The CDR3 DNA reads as TGTGCCAGTAGTATGGGAAGGGGGAGGGGGGTGGACACTGAAGCTTTCTTT.

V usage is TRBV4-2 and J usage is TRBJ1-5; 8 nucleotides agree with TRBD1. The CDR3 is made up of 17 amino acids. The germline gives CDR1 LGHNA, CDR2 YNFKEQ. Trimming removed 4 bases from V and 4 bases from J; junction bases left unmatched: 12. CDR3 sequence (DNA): TGTGCCAGCAGCCGACTGGTGGGACAGGAACAGAATCAGCCCCAGCATTTT. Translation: CASSRLVGQEQNQPQHF.

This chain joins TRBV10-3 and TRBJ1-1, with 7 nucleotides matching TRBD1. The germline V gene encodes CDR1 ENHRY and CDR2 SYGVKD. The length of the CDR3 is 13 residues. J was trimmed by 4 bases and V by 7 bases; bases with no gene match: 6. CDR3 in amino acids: CAITDRESTEAFF. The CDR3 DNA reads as TGTGCCATCACCGACAGGGAGTCCACTGAAGCTTTCTTT.

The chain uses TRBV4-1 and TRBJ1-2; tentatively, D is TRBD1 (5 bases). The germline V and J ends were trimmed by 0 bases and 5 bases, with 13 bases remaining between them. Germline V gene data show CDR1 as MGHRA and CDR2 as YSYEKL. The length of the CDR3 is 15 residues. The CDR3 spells CASSQDSRVWYGYTF. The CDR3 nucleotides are TGCGCCAGCAGCCAAGATTCCAGGGTTTGGTATGGCTACACCTTC.

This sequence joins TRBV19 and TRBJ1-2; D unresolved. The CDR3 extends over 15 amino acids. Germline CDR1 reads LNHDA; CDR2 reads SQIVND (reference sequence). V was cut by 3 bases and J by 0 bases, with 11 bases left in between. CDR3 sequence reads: CASSMATTTNYGYTF. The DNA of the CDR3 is TGTGCCAGTAGTATGGCCACGACTACTAACTATGGCTACACCTTC.

CDR3 loop: CASSMSAGELFF. The DNA of the CDR3 is TGTGCCAGTAGTATGTCGGCCGGGGAGCTGTTTTTT. The chain uses TRBV19 and TRBJ2-2; D is uncertain. Trimming removed 3 bases from V and 6 bases from J, with 5 bases in between. The CDR3 runs 12 residues. Germline V gene lookup returns CDR1 LNHDA and CDR2 SQIVND (reference sequence). Based on the CDR3 plus reference TRBV19 and TRBJ2-2, the full variable domain is DGGITQSPKYLFRKEGQNVTLSCEQNLNHDAMYWYRQDPGQGLRLIYYSQIVNDFQKGDIAEGYSVSREKKESFPLTVTSAQKNPTAFYLCASSMSAGELFFGEGSRLTVL.

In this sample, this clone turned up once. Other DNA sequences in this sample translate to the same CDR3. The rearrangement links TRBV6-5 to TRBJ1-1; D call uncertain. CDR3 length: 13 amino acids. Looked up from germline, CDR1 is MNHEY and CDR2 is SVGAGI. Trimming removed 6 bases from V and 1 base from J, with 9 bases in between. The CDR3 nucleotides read TGTGCCAGCAGGAACCAAGCGAACACTGAAGCTTTCTTT. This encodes CASRNQANTEAFF.